The T cell receptor (beta chain) described here comes from a study of cytomegalovirus exposure and HLA in healthy donors (dated by TCRdb to 2016 to 2017). About the study as a whole: An earlier analysis of approximately 590 of the donors reported about 250 Gb of sequence data and 100 million to 130 million unique TCR beta sequences from about 179 million T cells. The study aimed to test whether signatures of past pathogen exposure could be identified by cataloging public T cell receptors. The study profiled the T cell repertoires of about 720 subjects by immunosequencing and related them to cytomegalovirus serostatus. Both class I and class II loci were covered by HLA typing, at four-digit resolution. Of the roughly 400 genotyped donors, approximately 83% fell in the genetic ancestry cluster associated with self-reported Caucasian donors. Donor age, sex, ethnicity and CMV serostatus were compiled together with the repertoire data. In a later analysis, previously published TCR beta repertoires from 500 to 750 donors were re-analyzed and high-resolution HLA genotyping was added so that TCR occurrence patterns could be studied. Typing coverage varied by locus: roughly 629-640 donors for A, B, C, DRB1 and DQB1; some 520 for DQA1; nearly 610 for DPA1; 450 to 480 for DPB1. Along with the roughly 700-subject first cohort, a separate validation cohort of around 110 different subjects was used. Because of strong linkage in the cohort, roughly five DR-DQ haplotypes were treated as single units for association and clustering. Rather than drawing on any new phenotypic data, the later analysis identified candidate immune exposures from TCR beta sequences and the way those sequences occurred across donors. To predict cytomegalovirus infection status, the study combined high-throughput TCR immunosequencing, statistical association of individual TCRs with disease status, and machine learning. Across some 400 genotyped donors of the cohort, an average of about 240,000 unique TCR beta nucleotide sequences per donor were sequenced, and roughly a sixth of those sequences were non-productive. A later genetic analysis took genome-wide SNP genotypes for about three fifths of the 666 donors and used that subset as a discovery cohort. All discovery cohort repertoires had been generated on a single sequencing platform. Roughly 300 gigabases of sequencing data and 78 million or so unique TCR sequences were included in an early release covering around 650 HLA-typed donors. An earlier analysis of around 580 of the donors used high-throughput TCR beta sequencing to judge whether each TCR beta V gene segment behaved as functional or pseudogenic. Study-wide findings and limitations: The study gave a list of 150 to 200 TCR beta chains associated with cytomegalovirus. In a later analysis, several top co-occurrence clusters were reported to appear linked to parvovirus B19, influenza, CMV and Epstein-Barr virus. While some public TCRs were present in many individuals, most TCR sequences turned up only very rarely across donors. In this cohort, only TCR beta chains were sequenced, and detectable features were limited by the absence of alpha or paired-chain data. In a later analysis, 15,000 to 20,000 TCR beta sequences were associated with specific HLA alleles at a false discovery rate of 0.05. Assigning TCR associations to individual alleles was difficult when HLA alleles, especially DR and DQ, strongly co-occurred. In both the original and validation cohorts, the classifier was reported to diagnose cytomegalovirus status with high specificity and sensitivity. In an earlier analysis of about 600 of the donors, most TCR beta V segments appeared in productive rearrangements about 87% or about 30% of the time, broadly matching IMGT annotations. In a later analysis, HLA-associated TCR beta chains were found to be more clonally expanded and to have lower generation probabilities than equally common non-associated chains. According to a later analysis, TCR association rates differed among HLA loci, with DRB1 alleles showing the most associated TCRs and HLA-C alleles showing the fewest. According to a later analysis, most CMV-associated TCR beta chains appeared to be HLA-restricted, and the HLA associations seemed to be driven largely by CMV exposure. A further reported finding was that TCR beta sequences accurately predicted the HLA-A and HLA-B alleles for most subjects in the first cohort. Because HLA typing was missing for some donors at each locus, association tests included only the typed subset. Roughly uniform sequencing depth across donors was assumed in presence/absence analyses, although this assumption may not hold. A later genetic analysis associated a missense DCLRE1C variant with V-gene and J-gene trimming of TCR beta chains, and an independent cohort replicated the association. Because counts were too low, 15 to 20 rarely observed V segments, including chromosome 9 orphons, were left out of the earlier analysis of some 640 of the donors. Three of the identified cytomegalovirus-associated TCR beta chains were confirmed in vitro to be specific for cytomegalovirus antigens. Some IMGT-functional V segments, including TRBV6-2 and TRBV6-3, could not be told apart with the 87-base-pair reads, so those segments were excluded. Linkage disequilibrium might explain the correlated functional status among segregating V segments, but an unknown experimental factor could not be excluded. It was suggested by the authors that the approach could potentially be generalized to other disease states and immunological phenotypes. A cluster of highly shared sequence variants was judged likely to be a technical artifact of the sequencing pipeline. Compared with the roughly 710-donor mean, donors in an Asian-associated ancestry cluster had fewer N-insertions in productive TCRs, according to a later genetic analysis. Immune exposure information for the cohort was limited to CMV serostatus.

Comments on this clone: Its antigen remains unidentified. Per-base qualities were not stored, and no clone one base away is much larger.

CDR1 and CDR2 (SGHTA, FQGNSA) derive from the germline V gene. V is cut by 4 bases and J by 3 bases, and the space between the germline ends is 12 bases. The CDR3 has 14 amino acids, counting the end cysteine and phenylalanine. Only CDR3 DNA is held: 42 bases, read in frame from base 1. The cohort was made up of roughly 670 healthy bone marrow donors. All cohort members were sampled while nominally healthy, although unrecorded immune exposures were likely present. The donor was CMV seronegative and belonged to the group of 320 or so seronegative cohort members. A peripheral blood sample was provided by each donor, and peripheral blood mononuclear cells were used for TCR beta sequencing. Genomic DNA extraction from the blood cell samples was performed with the Qiagen DNeasy Blood Extraction Kit. The library was built by means of the immunoSEQ multiplex PCR assay. For the multiplex PCR, a mixture combining 60 forward primers for TCR Vbeta segments and 13 reverse primers for TCR Jbeta segments was used. A multiplex PCR assay on genomic DNA amplified the CDR3 region of rearranged TCR beta genes. Amplified TCR beta libraries were sequenced as 87-base-pair reads on the Illumina HiSeq System. In the source study's methods: A later analysis tallied around 87 million unique TCR beta chains across the 640 or so repertoires, and approximately 12 million of those chains were shared by two or more donors. A nearest-neighbor algorithm error-corrected the raw reads and collapsed the reads into unique sequences, merging closely related sequences to remove PCR and sequencing errors. V, D and J gene segments were assigned by aligning CDR3 sequences to IMGT reference sequences. For a sequence to be retained, at least a six-nucleotide match to both a V gene segment and a J gene segment was required. Rearrangements were called productive when the CDR3 lacked stop codons and stayed in frame with V and J; all others were non-productive. Following IMGT convention, CDR3 was defined as the stretch from the second conserved V-encoded cysteine to the conserved J-encoded phenylalanine. The earlier analysis of fewer than 700 of the donors excluded sequences that lacked an unambiguous match to a single V gene segment. In an earlier analysis of about 590 of the donors, a V segment was called functional when productive rearrangements were above 56.7%, and segregating when the standard deviation between donors exceeded 5%. To diagnose cytomegalovirus status from the catalog of TCR beta chain sequences, a statistical classification framework was built. In a later analysis, TCR nucleotide sequences were compared against IMGT/GENE-DB human TR gene sequences so that V and J genes could be assigned. A later analysis assigned CDR3 sequences and most-parsimonious VDJ recombination scenarios with the TCRdist pipeline. A later analysis defined each TCR beta chain by its CDR3 amino acid sequence plus V-gene family, and excluded reads lacking a unique V-gene family. To address suspected cross-contamination and a sequencing artifact, a later analysis removed roughly 580 highly shared, low-generation-probability nucleotide sequences. A later analysis calculated a clonal expansion index for each public chain from normalized within-repertoire ranks of inferred template counts. In a later analysis, generation probabilities were computed using a VDJ recombination model fitted to out-of-frame rearrangements, and the results were checked against IGoR. In a later analysis, hypergeometric tests were used to score TCR-TCR, TCR-HLA and TCR-CMV co-occurrence, with a repertoire-size bias correction applied to TCR pairs. False discovery rates were estimated in a later analysis by permuting HLA or CMV assignments 20 times. In a later analysis, co-occurring TCRs were grouped using DBSCAN, and TCRdist sequence similarity was added for clustering within HLA-allele-positive subsets. Repertoires with fewer than 30,000 or more than 120,000 public chains, plus five repertoires with anomalous nucleotide sharing, were excluded from co-occurrence clustering. In TCRdb, the immuneACCESS table is reduced to in-frame sequences with V and J assigned. These tables do not hold every clone; where another copy was compared, an unresolved V gene accounts for under half, and the others remain unexplained. V and J calls and clone size come straight from that table; D and trimming were deduced from the DNA. Within this sample are some 55,000 clones, with around 85% of them counted one time only. Clones ranked in the top ten supply around 1.5% of the sample.

This chain joins TRBV7-2 to TRBJ1-1; the D gene identity is not certain. The receptor comes from a man in his forties in good health and CMV-seronegative. Sequenced material: PBMCs. The nucleotides are TGTGCCAGCAGCTCTCTAACAGCGGACACTGAAGCTTTCTTT. This codes for CASSSLTADTEAFF.